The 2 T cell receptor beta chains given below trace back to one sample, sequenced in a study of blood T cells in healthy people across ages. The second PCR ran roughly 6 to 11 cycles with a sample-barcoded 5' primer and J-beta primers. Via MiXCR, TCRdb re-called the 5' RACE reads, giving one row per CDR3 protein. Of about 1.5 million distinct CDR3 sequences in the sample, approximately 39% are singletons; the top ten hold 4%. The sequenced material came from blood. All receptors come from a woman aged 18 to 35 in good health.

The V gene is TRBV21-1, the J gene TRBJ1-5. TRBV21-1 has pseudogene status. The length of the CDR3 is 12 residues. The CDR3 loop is CASSKQVEPQHF. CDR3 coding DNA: TGTGCCAGCAGCAAACAAGTGGAGCCCCAGCATTTT.

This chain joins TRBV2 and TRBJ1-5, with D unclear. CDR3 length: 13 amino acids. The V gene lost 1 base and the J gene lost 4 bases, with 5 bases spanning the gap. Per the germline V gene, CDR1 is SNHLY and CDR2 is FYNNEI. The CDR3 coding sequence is TGTGCCAGCAGTGAAGACAGAAATCAGCCCCAGCATTTT. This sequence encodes CASSEDRNQPQHF.